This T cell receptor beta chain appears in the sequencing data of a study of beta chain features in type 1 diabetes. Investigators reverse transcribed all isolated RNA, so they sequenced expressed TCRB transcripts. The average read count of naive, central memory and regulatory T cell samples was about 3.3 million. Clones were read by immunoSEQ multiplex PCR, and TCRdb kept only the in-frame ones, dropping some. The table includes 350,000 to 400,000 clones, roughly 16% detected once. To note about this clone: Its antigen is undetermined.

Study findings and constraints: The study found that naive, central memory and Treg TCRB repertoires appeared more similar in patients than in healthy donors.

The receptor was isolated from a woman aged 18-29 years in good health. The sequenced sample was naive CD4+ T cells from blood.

The chain's CDR3 is CSVGRLAGVHEQFF. The CDR3 DNA is TGCAGCGTTGGTCGACTAGCGGGAGTGCATGAGCAGTTCTTC. The chain links TRBV29-1 to TRBJ2-1, with 12 bases fitting TRBD2. Germline values: CDR1 SQVTM, CDR2 ANQGSEA. The CDR3 length is 14 residues. Germline trimming cut 4 bases from V and 8 bases from J; bases unmatched to any gene: 6.